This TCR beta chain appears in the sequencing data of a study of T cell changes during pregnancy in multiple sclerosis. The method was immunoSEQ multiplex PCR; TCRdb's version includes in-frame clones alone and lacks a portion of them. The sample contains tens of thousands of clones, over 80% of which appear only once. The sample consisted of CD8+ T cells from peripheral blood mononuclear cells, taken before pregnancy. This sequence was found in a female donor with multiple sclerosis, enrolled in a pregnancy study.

CDR3 nucleotide sequence: TGTGCCAGCAGTGCGGGCTCCTATAATTCACCCCTCCACTTT. Residues: CASSAGSYNSPLHF. The chain uses TRBV2 and TRBJ1-6; no firm D call. The CDR3 totals 14 residues. Trimming cost V 4 bases and J 0 bases, with 4 bases left between them. Germline V gene lookup returns CDR1 SNHLY and CDR2 FYNNEI.